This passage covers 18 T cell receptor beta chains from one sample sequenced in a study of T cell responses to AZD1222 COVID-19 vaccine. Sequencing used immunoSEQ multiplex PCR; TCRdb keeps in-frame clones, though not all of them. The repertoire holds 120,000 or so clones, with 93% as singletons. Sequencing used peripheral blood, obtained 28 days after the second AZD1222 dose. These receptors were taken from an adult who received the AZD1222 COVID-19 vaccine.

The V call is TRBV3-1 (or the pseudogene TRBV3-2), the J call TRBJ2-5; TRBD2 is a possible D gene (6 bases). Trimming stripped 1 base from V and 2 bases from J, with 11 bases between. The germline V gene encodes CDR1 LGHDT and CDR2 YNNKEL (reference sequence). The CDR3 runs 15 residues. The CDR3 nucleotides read TGTGCCAGCAGCCAAGCCCCGGCGGGGCAAGAGACCCAGTACTTC. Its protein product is CASSQAPAGQETQYF.

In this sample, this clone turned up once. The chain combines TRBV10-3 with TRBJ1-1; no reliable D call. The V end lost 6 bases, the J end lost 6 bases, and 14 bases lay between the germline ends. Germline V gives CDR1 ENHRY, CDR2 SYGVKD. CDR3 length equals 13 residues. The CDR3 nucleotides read TGTGCCATCAGACCTCAGAGGATCGCTGAAGCTTTCTTT. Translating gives CAIRPQRIAEAFF.

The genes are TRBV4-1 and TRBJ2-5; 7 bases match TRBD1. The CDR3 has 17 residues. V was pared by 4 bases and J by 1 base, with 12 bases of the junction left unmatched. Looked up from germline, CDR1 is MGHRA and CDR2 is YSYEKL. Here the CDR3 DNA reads TGCGCCAGCAGCCCAACAAATTCCCGGACAGGCCAAGAGACCCAGTACTTC. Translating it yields CASSPTNSRTGQETQYF.

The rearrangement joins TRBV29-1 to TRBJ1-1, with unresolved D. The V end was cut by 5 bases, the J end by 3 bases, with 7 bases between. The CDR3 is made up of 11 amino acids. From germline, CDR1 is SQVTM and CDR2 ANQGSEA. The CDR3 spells CSVFWDTEAFF. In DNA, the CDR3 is TGCAGCGTTTTCTGGGACACTGAAGCTTTCTTT.

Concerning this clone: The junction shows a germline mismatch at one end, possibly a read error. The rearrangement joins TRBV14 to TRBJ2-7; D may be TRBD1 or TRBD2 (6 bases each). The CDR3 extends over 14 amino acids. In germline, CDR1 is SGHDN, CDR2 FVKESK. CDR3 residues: CASSQTGRSSEQYF. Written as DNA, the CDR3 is TGTGCCAGCAGCCAAACAGGGAGGTCCTCCGAGCAGTACTTC.

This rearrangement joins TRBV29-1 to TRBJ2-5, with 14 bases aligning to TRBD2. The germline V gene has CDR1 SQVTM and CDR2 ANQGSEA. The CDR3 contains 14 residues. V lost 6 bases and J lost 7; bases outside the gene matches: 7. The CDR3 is CSVGGLAGGGTQYF. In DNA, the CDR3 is TGCAGCGTGGGAGGACTAGCGGGAGGTGGGACCCAGTACTTC.

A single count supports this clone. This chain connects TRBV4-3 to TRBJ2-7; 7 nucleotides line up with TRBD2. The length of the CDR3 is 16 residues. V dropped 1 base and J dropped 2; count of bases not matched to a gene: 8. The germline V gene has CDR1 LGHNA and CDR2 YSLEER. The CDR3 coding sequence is TGCGCCAGCAGCCAAGTGAGGCCTAGCGGTACCTACGAGCAGTACTTC. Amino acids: CASSQVRPSGTYEQYF.

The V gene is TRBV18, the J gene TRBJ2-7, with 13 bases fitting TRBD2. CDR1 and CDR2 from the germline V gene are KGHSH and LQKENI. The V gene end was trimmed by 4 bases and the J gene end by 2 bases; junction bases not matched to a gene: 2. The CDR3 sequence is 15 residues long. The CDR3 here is CASSRGLAGAYEQYF. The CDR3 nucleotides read TGTGCCAGCTCACGCGGACTAGCGGGAGCCTACGAGCAGTACTTC.

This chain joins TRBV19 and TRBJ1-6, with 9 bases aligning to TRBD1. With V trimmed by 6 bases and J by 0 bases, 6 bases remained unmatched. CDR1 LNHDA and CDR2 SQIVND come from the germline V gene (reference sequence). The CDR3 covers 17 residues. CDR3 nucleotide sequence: TGTGCCAGTAGCCCCCGGGACAGGGCCTCCTATAATTCACCCCTCCACTTT. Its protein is CASSPRDRASYNSPLHF.

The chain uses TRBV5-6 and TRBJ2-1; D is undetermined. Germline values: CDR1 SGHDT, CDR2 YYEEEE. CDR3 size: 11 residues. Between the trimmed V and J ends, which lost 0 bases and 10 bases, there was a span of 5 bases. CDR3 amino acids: CASSLGEEQFF. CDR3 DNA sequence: TGTGCCAGCAGCTTGGGAGAAGAGCAGTTCTTC. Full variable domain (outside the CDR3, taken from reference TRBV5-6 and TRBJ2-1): DAGVTQSPTHLIKTRGQQVTLRCSPKSGHDTVSWYQQALGQGPQFIFQYYEEEERQRGNFPDRFSGHQFPNYSSELNVNALLLGDSALYLCASSLGEEQFFGPGTRLTVL.

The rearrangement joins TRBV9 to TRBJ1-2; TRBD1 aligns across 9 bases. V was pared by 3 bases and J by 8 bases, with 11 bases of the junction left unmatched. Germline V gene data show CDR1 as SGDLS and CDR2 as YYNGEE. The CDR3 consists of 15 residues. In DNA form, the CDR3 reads TGTGCCAGCAGCGCCGACCCAACAGGGGGCCGAGGCTACACCTTC. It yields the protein CASSADPTGGRGYTF.

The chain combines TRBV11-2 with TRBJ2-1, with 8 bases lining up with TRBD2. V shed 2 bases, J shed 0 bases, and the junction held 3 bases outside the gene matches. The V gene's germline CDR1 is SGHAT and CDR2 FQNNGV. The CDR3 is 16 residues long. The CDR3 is CASSLSGGSSYNEQFF. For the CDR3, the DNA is TGTGCCAGCAGCTTAAGCGGGGGCAGCTCCTACAATGAGCAGTTCTTC. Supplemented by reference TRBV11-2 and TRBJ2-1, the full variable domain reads EAGVAQSPRYKIIEKRQSVAFWCNPISGHATLYWYQQILGQGPKLLIQFQNNGVVDDSQLPKDRFSAERLKGVDSTLKIQPAKLEDSAVYLCASSLSGGSSYNEQFFGPGTRLTVL.

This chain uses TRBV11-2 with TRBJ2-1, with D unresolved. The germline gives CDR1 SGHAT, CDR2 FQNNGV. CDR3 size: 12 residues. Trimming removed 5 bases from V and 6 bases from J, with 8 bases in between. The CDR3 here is CASSPTRNEQFF. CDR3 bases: TGTGCCAGCAGCCCGACTCGCAATGAGCAGTTCTTC.

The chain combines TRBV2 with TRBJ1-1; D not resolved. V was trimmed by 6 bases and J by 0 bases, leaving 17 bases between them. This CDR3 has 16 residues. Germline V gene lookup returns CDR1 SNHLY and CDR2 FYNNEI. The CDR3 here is CASRTLLGRLNTEAFF. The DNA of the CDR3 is TGTGCCAGCAGGACGTTACTGGGCAGATTGAACACTGAAGCTTTCTTT. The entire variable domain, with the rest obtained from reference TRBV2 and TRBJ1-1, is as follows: EPEVTQTPSHQVTQMGQEVILRCVPISNHLYFYWYRQILGQKVEFLVSFYNNEISEKSEIFDDQFSVERPDGSNFTLKIRSTKLEDSAMYFCASRTLLGRLNTEAFFGQGTRLTVV.

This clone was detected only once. The CDR3 DNA follows: TGCGCCAGCAGCTTGGGACAGGGGGCTTCCTACGAGCAGTACTTC. Residues: CASSLGQGASYEQYF. The chain carries TRBV5-1 and TRBJ2-7; 10 bases are a match to TRBD1. Per germline, CDR1 SGHRS and CDR2 YFSETQ. The CDR3 length is 15 residues. Trimming removed 0 bases from V and 1 base from J; junction bases left unmatched: 1. Based on the CDR3 plus reference TRBV5-1 and TRBJ2-7, the full variable domain is KAGVTQTPRYLIKTRGQQVTLSCSPISGHRSVSWYQQTPGQGLQFLFEYFSETQRNKGNFPGRFSGRQFSNSRSEMNVSTLELGDSALYLCASSLGQGASYEQYFGPGTRLTVT.

In DNA form, the CDR3 reads TGTGCCAGCAGTTTAAATGATGAAAAACTGTTTTTT. Translated, it gives CASSLNDEKLFF. This rearrangement joins TRBV12-3 or TRBV12-4 to TRBJ1-4, with unresolved D. The CDR3 is 12 residues long. Trimming pared 2 bases from V and 6 bases from J, leaving 4 bases between.

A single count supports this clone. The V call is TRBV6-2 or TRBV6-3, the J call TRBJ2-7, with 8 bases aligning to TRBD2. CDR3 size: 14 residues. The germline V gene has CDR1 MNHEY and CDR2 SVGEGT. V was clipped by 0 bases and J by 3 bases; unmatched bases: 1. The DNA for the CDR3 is TGTGCCAGCAGTTACTCGGCGGGGGGCTACGAGCAGTACTTC. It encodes CASSYSAGGYEQYF.

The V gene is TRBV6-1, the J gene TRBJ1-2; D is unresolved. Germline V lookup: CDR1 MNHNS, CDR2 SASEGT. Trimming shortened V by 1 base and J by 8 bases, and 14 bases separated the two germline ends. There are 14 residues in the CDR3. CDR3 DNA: TGTGCCAGCAGTGAAGGCCCGCCTCGGCACGGCTACACCTTC. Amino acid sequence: CASSEGPPRHGYTF.